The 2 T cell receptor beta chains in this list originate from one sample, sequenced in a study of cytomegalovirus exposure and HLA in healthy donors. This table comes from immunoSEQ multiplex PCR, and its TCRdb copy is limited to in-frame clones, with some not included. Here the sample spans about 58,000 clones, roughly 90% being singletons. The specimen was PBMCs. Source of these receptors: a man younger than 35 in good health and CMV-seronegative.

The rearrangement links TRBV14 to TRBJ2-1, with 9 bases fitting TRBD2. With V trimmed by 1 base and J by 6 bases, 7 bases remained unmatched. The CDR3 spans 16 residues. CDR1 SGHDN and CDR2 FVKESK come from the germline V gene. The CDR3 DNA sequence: TGTGCCAGCAGCCAAGGGGAAGGGACTAGCCCCAATGAGCAGTTCTTC. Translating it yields CASSQGEGTSPNEQFF.

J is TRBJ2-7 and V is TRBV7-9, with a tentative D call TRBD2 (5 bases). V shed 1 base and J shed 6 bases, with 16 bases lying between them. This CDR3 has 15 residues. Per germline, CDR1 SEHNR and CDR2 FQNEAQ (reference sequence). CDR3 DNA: TGTGCCAGCAGCTTAGATCTTCTGGGAGCCCGCGAGCAGTACTTC. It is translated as CASSLDLLGAREQYF. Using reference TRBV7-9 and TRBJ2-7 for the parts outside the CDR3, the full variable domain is DTGVSQNPRHKITKRGQNVTFRCDPISEHNRLYWYRQTLGQGPEFLTYFQNEAQLEKSRLLSDRFSAERPKGSFSTLEIQRTEQGDSAMYLCASSLDLLGAREQYFGPGTRLTVT.